The clone carrying this TCR beta chain was counted only a few times. The V gene lost 2 bases and the J gene lost 3 bases, with 11 bases spanning the gap. The CDR3 runs to 14 residues. Germline V gene lookup returns CDR1 ENHRY and CDR2 SYGVKD. These data are taken from a study of CD8 T cells in ankylosing spondylitis. TCRdb re-called the 5' RACE reads with MiXCR, one entry per CDR3 protein. Of some 240,000 distinct CDR3 sequences detected, 15% to 20% appear once; the ten largest clones hold about a third. The TCR was taken from a male donor with ankylosing spondylitis or in good health (not recorded which). Specimen: blood, either unsorted or a sorted T cell fraction (not recorded which). The chain is built from TRBV10-3 and TRBJ2-7; tentatively, D is TRBD2 (5 bases). For the CDR3, the DNA is TGTGCCATCAGTGAGGCCTCGGGGAGCTACGAGCAGTACTTC. Its protein is CAISEASGSYEQYF.